This T cell receptor (beta chain) was profiled in a study of shared clonotypes between healthy human individuals. Germline CDR1 reads LGHNA; CDR2 reads YNFKEQ. This CDR3 is 15 amino acids long. V shed 2 bases and J 8 bases; nucleotides not matched to a gene: 5. Method: immunoSEQ multiplex PCR; TCRdb's copy keeps in-frame clones and lacks some. This table has around 330,000 clones, approximately 79% appearing once. The sequence was collected from a man in his thirties or forties in good health. The chain is built from TRBV4-2 and TRBJ2-1; 11 nucleotides line up with TRBD2. Sequenced material: memory CD4+ T cells sorted from blood. Described subset: CD45RA-negative fraction. The CDR3 region is CASSQLAGGFDEQFF. The CDR3 bases are TGTGCCAGCAGCCAACTAGCGGGAGGTTTTGATGAGCAGTTCTTC.